These 14 T cell receptor beta chains were all obtained from the same sample, sequenced in a study of cytomegalovirus exposure and HLA in healthy donors. The repertoire was sequenced with immunoSEQ multiplex PCR; TCRdb's copy has only in-frame clones and lacks some. The sample records 150,000 to 200,000 clones, 80% to 85% being singletons. Specimen: PBMCs. The receptor set was obtained from a woman in her late teens or twenties in good health and CMV-seropositive.

The genes are TRBV4-1 and TRBJ1-2; TRBD1 aligns across 7 bases. Germline loops: CDR1 MGHRA, CDR2 YSYEKL. This CDR3 region has 16 residues. V lost 4 bases, J lost 4 bases, and 12 bases stayed unmatched. The CDR3 loop reads CASSLLDRAPRYGYTF. The CDR3 DNA reads as TGCGCCAGCAGCCTCCTAGACAGGGCCCCCCGCTATGGCTACACCTTC.

This clone was observed a handful of times. The chain links TRBV15 to TRBJ1-6, with a tentative D call TRBD1 (5 bases). Germline V gene lookup returns CDR1 LNHNV and CDR2 YYDKDF (reference sequence). The ends were cut back, 1 base at V and 0 bases at J, with 10 bases in the middle. The CDR3 extends over 17 amino acids. The CDR3 DNA reads TGTGCCACCAGCAGAGTGCGGGGGAGCTCCTATAATTCACCCCTCCACTTT. Protein sequence: CATSRVRGSSYNSPLHF. The full variable domain, with the rest looked up from reference TRBV15 and TRBJ1-6, is DAMVIQNPRYQVTQFGKPVTLSCSQTLNHNVMYWYQQKSSQAPKLLFHYYDKDFNNEADTPDNFQSRRPNTSFCFLDIRSPGLGDTAMYLCATSRVRGSSYNSPLHFGNGTRLTVT.

The chain combines TRBV6-6 with TRBJ2-7, with 9 positions matching TRBD2. Losses at the gene ends were 0 bases for V and 7 bases for J; bases not matched to a gene: 10. The V gene's germline CDR1 is MNHNY and CDR2 SVGAGI (reference sequence). The CDR3 is 16 residues long. This chain's CDR3 is CASSYSLAGGPQEQYF. The CDR3 nucleotides read TGTGCCAGCAGTTACTCCCTGGCGGGGGGGCCGCAAGAGCAGTACTTC.

This sequence joins TRBV9 and TRBJ2-2; TRBD1 matches 8 bases. Trimming took 3 bases from V and 6 from J; bases not matched to a gene: 7. The germline V gene has CDR1 SGDLS and CDR2 YYNGEE. The CDR3 has 15 amino acids. The CDR3 sequence: CASSAVPQGAGELFF. In DNA form, the CDR3 reads TGTGCCAGCAGCGCGGTTCCACAGGGGGCCGGGGAGCTGTTTTTT.

The chain joins TRBV4-2 to TRBJ1-5; tentatively, D is TRBD1 (5 bases). The CDR3 length is 18 residues. Deletions cut 0 bases from V and 0 bases from J, with 15 bases between. The germline CDR1 and CDR2 sequences are LGHNA and YNFKEQ. The DNA of the CDR3 is TGTGCCAGCAGCCAAGATCACGGGACTTTTTTTAGCAATCAGCCCCAGCATTTT. Its protein product is CASSQDHGTFFSNQPQHF.

This clone came up once. The V and J genes are TRBV7-3 and TRBJ2-3; 7 bases match TRBD2. The CDR3 has 14 amino acids. Per germline, CDR1 SGHTA and CDR2 FQGTGA. J gave up 6 bases and V 8 bases, and 11 bases lay outside the gene matches. CDR3 in amino acids: CASRNSGGEDTQYF. The DNA for the CDR3 is TGTGCCAGCCGTAACTCGGGGGGTGAGGATACGCAGTATTTT.

This chain links TRBV27 with TRBJ2-1; the match to TRBD2 covers 10 bases. Losses at the gene ends were 5 bases for V and 0 bases for J; bases not matched to a gene: 13. Germline CDR1 and CDR2: MNHEY and SMNVEV (reference sequence). CDR3 length equals 19 residues. The DNA for the CDR3 is TGTGCCAGCAGTCCCAGGCATCTAGCGGGGGTGAACTCCTACAATGAGCAGTTCTTC. Amino acid sequence: CASSPRHLAGVNSYNEQFF.

Note on this clone: Other DNA sequences within the sample encode an identical CDR3. V usage is TRBV7-9 and J usage is TRBJ2-3; weak D call: TRBD2 (5 bases). The CDR3 is 13 residues long. Germline lookup yields CDR1 SEHNR and CDR2 FQNEAQ (reference sequence). Trimming shortened V by 5 bases and J by 4 bases, and 10 bases separated the two germline ends. The CDR3 loop reads CASSPRGPDTQYF. CDR3 DNA sequence: TGTGCCAGCAGCCCCCGGGGTCCAGATACGCAGTATTTT. The full variable domain, completed using reference TRBV7-9 and TRBJ2-3, is DTGVSQNPRHKITKRGQNVTFRCDPISEHNRLYWYRQTLGQGPEFLTYFQNEAQLEKSRLLSDRFSAERPKGSFSTLEIQRTEQGDSAMYLCASSPRGPDTQYFGPGTRLTVL.

This chain connects TRBV2 to TRBJ2-2, with 7 bases aligning to TRBD1. After removal of 6 bases from V and 6 bases from J, the junction contained 10 bases not matched to a gene. Germline CDR1 and CDR2: SNHLY and FYNNEI. This CDR3 is built from 15 residues. The CDR3 is CASRGNRGKSGELFF. The CDR3 region has the DNA TGTGCCAGCAGGGGCAACAGGGGCAAATCCGGGGAGCTGTTTTTT.

The genes are TRBV7-9 and TRBJ2-2, with D hard to call. Trimming shortened V by 5 bases and J by 5 bases, and 12 bases separated the two germline ends. In germline, CDR1 is SEHNR, CDR2 FQNEAQ (reference sequence). This CDR3 has 14 amino acids. CDR3 sequence (DNA): TGTGCCAGCAGCCCCCCAGCTAGGACCGGGGAGCTGTTTTTT. This gives the protein CASSPPARTGELFF.

The chain is built from TRBV4-1 and TRBJ2-3; weak D call: TRBD2 (6 bases). The CDR3 sequence is 15 residues long. Deletions cut 1 base from V and 2 bases from J, with 10 bases between. Germline V gene sequence: CDR1 MGHRA, CDR2 YSYEKL. The DNA of the CDR3 is TGCGCCAGCAGCCAAGGCCCGGACTACACAGATACGCAGTATTTT. Its translation: CASSQGPDYTDTQYF.

The J gene is TRBJ1-2, the V gene TRBV2, with D possibly being TRBD1 (5 bases). The V end was cut by 3 bases, the J end by 3 bases, with 20 bases between. CDR3 length: 17 amino acids. Germline V gene data show CDR1 as SNHLY and CDR2 as FYNNEI. The CDR3 nucleotides read TGTGCCAGCAGTGATGAGCAGTTAGGGGCAGGCGACTATGGCTACACCTTC. Residues: CASSDEQLGAGDYGYTF.

This clone was counted a single time. The genes are TRBV19 and TRBJ1-2; 12 nucleotides line up with TRBD1. This CDR3 is 16 amino acids long. The germline V gene encodes CDR1 LNHDA and CDR2 SQIVND (reference sequence). Unmatched junction bases numbered 9, after V lost 6 bases and J lost 4 bases. Written as DNA, the CDR3 is TGTGCCAGTAGCCGGGACAGGGGGCGCGGAATCTATGGCTACACCTTC. It codes for CASSRDRGRGIYGYTF.

The CDR3 sequence: CASSLGGVNNEQFF. CDR3 in DNA: TGTGCCAGCAGCTTGGGGGGGGTCAACAATGAGCAGTTCTTC. The chain employs TRBV11-3 and TRBJ2-1; 7 bases match TRBD2. V shed 3 bases, J shed 5 bases, and the junction held 4 bases outside the gene matches. This CDR3 is built from 14 residues. Germline V gene lookup returns CDR1 SGHNT and CDR2 YENEEA.